The present entry profiles one T cell receptor beta chain with its context. This sample stems from a study of blood T cell repertoires in COVID-19. Study-wide background: The United States, Italy and Spain were the sources of the acute and convalescent COVID-19 samples. In each case, the material was cDNA or gDNA derived from T cells, B-cell-depleted T cells, or PBMCs.

In the source study's methods: Reference gene primer amplification gave nucleated cell count estimates. The table came from immunoSEQ multiplex PCR; TCRdb's copy has only in-frame clones and leaves some out. Clone size and the V and J calls come from that table; the DNA yielded D and trimming. The sample yields about 500,000 clones, roughly nine tenths seen once. Trimming cost V 2 bases and J 4 bases, with 9 bases left between them. From germline, CDR1 is GTSNPN and CDR2 SVGIG (reference sequence). The CDR3 sequence is 12 residues long. Those who participated ranged in age from roughly 18 to 100 years and resided in about two dozen US areas.

Sequencing used PBMCs or T cells enriched from blood (not recorded which). This chain uses TRBV30 with TRBJ2-7; a possible D gene is TRBD2 (6 bases). The origin of this receptor is a woman aged 18-29 years who had recovered from COVID-19. CDR3: CAWSRRGYEQYF. As DNA, the CDR3 is TGTGCCTGGAGTAGGAGGGGTTACGAGCAGTACTTC.